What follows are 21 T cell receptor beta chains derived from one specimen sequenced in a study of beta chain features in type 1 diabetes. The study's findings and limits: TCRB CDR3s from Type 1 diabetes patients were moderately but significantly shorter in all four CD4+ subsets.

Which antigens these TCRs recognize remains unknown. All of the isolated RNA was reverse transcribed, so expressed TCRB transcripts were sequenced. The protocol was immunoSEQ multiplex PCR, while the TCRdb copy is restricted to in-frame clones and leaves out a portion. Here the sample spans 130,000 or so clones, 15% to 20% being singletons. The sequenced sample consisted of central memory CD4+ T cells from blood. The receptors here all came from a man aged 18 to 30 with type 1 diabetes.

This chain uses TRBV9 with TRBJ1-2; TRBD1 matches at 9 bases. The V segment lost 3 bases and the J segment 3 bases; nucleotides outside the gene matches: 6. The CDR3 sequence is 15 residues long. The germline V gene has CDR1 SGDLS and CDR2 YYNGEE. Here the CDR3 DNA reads TGTGCCAGCAGCGCGGGGACAGGGTGGTACTATGGCTACACCTTC. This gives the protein CASSAGTGWYYGYTF. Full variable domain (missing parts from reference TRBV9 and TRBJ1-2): DSGVTQTPKHLITATGQRVTLRCSPRSGDLSVYWYQQSLDQGLQFLIQYYNGEERAKGNILERFSAQQFPDLHSELNLSSLELGDSALYFCASSAGTGWYYGYTFGSGTRLTVV.

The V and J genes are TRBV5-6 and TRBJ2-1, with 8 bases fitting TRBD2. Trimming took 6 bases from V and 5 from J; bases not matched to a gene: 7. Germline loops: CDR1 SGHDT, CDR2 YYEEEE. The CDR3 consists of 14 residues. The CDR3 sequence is CASTIGAGDNEQFF. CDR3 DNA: TGTGCCAGCACCATAGGAGCGGGAGACAATGAGCAGTTCTTC. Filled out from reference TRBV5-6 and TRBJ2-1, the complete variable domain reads DAGVTQSPTHLIKTRGQQVTLRCSPKSGHDTVSWYQQALGQGPQFIFQYYEEEERQRGNFPDRFSGHQFPNYSSELNVNALLLGDSALYLCASTIGAGDNEQFFGPGTRLTVL.

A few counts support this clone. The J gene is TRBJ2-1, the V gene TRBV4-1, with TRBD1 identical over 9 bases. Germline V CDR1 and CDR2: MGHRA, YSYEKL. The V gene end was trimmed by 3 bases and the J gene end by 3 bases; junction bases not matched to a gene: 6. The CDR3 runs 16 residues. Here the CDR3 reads CASSQTDRGNYNEQFF. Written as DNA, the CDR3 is TGCGCCAGCAGCCAGACGGACAGGGGCAACTACAATGAGCAGTTCTTC.

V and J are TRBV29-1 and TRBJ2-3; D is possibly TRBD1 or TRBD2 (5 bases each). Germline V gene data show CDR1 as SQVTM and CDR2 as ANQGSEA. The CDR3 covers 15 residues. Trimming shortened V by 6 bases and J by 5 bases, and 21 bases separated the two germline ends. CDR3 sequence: CSVDRGTGRGDTQYF. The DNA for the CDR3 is TGCAGCGTCGATAGAGGGACCGGGCGAGGAGATACGCAGTATTTT.

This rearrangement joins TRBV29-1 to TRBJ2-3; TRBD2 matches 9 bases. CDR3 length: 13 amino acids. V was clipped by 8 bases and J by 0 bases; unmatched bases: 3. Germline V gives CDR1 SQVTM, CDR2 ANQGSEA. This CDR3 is CSLTSGSTDTQYF. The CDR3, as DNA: TGCAGCCTGACTAGCGGCAGCACAGATACGCAGTATTTT.

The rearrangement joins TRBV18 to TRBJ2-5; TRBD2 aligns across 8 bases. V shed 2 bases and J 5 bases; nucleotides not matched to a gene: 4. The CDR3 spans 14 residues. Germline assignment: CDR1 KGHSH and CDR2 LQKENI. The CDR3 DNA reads TGTGCCAGCTCACCAGGAGCGGGAGAGGAGACCCAGTACTTC. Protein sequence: CASSPGAGEETQYF.

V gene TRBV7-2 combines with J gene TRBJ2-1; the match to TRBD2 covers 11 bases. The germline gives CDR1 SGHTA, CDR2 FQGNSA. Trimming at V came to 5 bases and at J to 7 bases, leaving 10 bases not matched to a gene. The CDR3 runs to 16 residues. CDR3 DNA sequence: TGTGCCAGCAGCCCATTCTCGACTAGCGGGACTAATGAGCAGTTCTTC. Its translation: CASSPFSTSGTNEQFF.

For the CDR3, the DNA is TGTGCCAGCAGCCAAGATTTAGAGTACGAGCAGTACTTC. Translated: CASSQDLEYEQYF. The chain recombines TRBV4-2 with TRBJ2-7; no reliable D call. Trimming pared 0 bases from V and 4 bases from J, leaving 7 bases between. This CDR3 has 13 residues. The V gene's germline CDR1 is LGHNA and CDR2 YNFKEQ.

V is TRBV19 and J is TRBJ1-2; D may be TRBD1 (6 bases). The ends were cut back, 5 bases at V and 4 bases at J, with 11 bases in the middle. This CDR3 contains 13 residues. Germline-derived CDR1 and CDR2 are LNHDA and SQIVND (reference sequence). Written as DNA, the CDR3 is TGTGCCAGTAGTGCTCAGGGGATCTATGGCTACACCTTC. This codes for CASSAQGIYGYTF.

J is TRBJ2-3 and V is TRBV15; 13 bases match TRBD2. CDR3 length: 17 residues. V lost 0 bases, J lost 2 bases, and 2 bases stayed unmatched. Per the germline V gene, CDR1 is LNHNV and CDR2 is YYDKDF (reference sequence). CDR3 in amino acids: CATSREGTSGNTDTQYF. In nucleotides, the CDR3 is TGTGCCACCAGCAGAGAAGGGACTAGCGGGAACACAGATACGCAGTATTTT.

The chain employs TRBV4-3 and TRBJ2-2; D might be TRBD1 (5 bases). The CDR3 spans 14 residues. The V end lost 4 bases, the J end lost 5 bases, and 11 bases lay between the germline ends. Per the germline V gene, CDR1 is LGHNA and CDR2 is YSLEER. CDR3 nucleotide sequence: TGCGCCAGCAGCCTCGCAGGGCTAACCGGGGAGCTGTTTTTT. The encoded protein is CASSLAGLTGELFF.

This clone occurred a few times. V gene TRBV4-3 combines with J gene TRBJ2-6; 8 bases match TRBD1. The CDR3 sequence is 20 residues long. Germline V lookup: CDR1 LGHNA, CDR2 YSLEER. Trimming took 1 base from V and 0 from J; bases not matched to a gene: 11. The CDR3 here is CASSQGLSGGRSSGANVLTF. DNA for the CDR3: TGCGCCAGCAGCCAAGGATTATCAGGGGGCCGGAGCTCTGGGGCCAACGTCCTGACTTTC.

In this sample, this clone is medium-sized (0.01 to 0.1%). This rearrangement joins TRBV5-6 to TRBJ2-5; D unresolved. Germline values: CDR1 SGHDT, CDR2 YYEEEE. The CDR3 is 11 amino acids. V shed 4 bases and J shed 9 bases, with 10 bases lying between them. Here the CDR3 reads CASSRNEAQYF. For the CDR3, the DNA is TGTGCCAGCAGCCGTAACGAGGCCCAGTACTTC.

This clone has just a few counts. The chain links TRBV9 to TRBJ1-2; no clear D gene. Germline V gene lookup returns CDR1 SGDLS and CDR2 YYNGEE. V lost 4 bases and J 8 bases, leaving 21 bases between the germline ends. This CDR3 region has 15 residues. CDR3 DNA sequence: TGTGCCAGCAGCCGCACAGCAGGCACGGATGGGGGCTACACCTTC. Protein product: CASSRTAGTDGGYTF. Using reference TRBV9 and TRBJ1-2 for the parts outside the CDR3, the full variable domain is DSGVTQTPKHLITATGQRVTLRCSPRSGDLSVYWYQQSLDQGLQFLIQYYNGEERAKGNILERFSAQQFPDLHSELNLSSLELGDSALYFCASSRTAGTDGGYTFGSGTRLTVV.

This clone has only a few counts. CDR3 region: CASSFSSGGITDTQYF. The CDR3 DNA reads as TGTGCCAGCAGCTTTTCTAGCGGGGGGATCACAGATACGCAGTATTTT. The V and J genes are TRBV11-3 and TRBJ2-3, with 11 bases lining up with TRBD2. V dropped 3 bases and J dropped 2; count of bases not matched to a gene: 4. The CDR3 length is 16 residues. The germline gives CDR1 SGHNT, CDR2 YENEEA.

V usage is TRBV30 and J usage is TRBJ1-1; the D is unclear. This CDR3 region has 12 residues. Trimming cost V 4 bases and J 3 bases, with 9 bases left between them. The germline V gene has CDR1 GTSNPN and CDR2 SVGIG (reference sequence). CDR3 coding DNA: TGTGCCTGGACAATCCGGGACACTGAAGCTTTCTTT. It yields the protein CAWTIRDTEAFF.

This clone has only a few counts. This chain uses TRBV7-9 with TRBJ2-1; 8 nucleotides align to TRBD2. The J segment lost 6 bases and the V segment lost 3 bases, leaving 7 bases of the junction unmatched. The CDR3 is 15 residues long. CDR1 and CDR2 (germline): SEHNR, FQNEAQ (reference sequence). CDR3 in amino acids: CASSLGAGEPNEQFF. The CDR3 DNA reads TGTGCCAGCAGCTTGGGAGCGGGGGAGCCCAATGAGCAGTTCTTC.

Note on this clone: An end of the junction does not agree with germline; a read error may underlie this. The CDR3 region has the DNA TGCGACAGCAGCCCCTCGGCAATCGGGACAACTAATGAAAAACTGTTTTTT. It translates to CDSSPSAIGTTNEKLFF. This chain connects TRBV4-1 to TRBJ1-4, with D unclear. Germline loops: CDR1 MGHRA, CDR2 YSYEKL. CDR3 length: 17 residues.

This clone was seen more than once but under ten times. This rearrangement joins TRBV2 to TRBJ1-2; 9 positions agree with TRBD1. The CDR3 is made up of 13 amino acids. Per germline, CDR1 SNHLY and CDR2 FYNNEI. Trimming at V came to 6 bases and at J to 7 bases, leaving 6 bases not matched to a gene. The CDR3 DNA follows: TGTGCCAGCAGGGGGACAGGGTTCGGTGGCTACACCTTC. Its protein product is CASRGTGFGGYTF.

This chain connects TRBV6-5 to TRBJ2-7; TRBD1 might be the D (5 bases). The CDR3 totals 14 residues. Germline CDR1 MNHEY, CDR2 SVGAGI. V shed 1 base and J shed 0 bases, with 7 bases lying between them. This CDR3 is CASSYLGVSYEQYF. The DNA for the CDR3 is TGTGCCAGCAGTTACTTAGGGGTCTCCTACGAGCAGTACTTC.

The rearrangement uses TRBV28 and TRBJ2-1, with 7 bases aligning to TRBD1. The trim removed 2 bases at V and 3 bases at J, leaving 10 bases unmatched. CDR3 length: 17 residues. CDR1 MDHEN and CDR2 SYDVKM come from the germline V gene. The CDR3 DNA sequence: TGTGCCAGCAGTTTAGCGATGAGGGGGCTATACTACAATGAGCAGTTCTTC. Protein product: CASSLAMRGLYYNEQFF.